This is a list of T cell receptor beta chains from one sample in a study of T-cell memory formation after mild COVID-19. TCRdb redid the calling of the 5' RACE reads with MiXCR, one entry per CDR3 protein. The data hold a few hundred thousand distinct CDR3 sequences, with 20% to 25% observed a single time. The sequenced sample was PBMCs or a T cell subset sorted from them (not recorded which). The source of these receptors is a man aged 18 to 35 who had mild COVID-19 (a few samples of this study predate the infection). Cell type and time point are not known. Each CDR3 is given with its conserved first and last residue. D genes are given only for firm matches.

D gene	V gene	J gene	CDR3 protein
-	TRBV15	TRBJ1-3	CATSPIALSGNTIYF
TRBD1	TRBV5-5	TRBJ1-1	CASSFATGGTEAFF
-	TRBV7-9	TRBJ2-5	CASSLGSRHGETQYF
-	TRBV4-1	TRBJ1-6	CASSTDAEYNSPLHF
-	TRBV7-8	TRBJ1-1	CASSAGAVNTEAFF
-	TRBV5-5	TRBJ1-2	CASSSTSVSAGGYTF
-	TRBV5-1	TRBJ2-2	CASRPAELNTGELFF
TRBD1	TRBV20-1	TRBJ1-5	CSARDIQGGSNQPQHF
TRBD1	TRBV11-2	TRBJ1-1	CASSLGTGRYTEAFF
-	TRBV20-1	TRBJ2-5	CSARVGSFRETQYF
-	TRBV21-1	TRBJ1-1	CASSKSGRTNTEAFF
-	TRBV5-1	TRBJ2-3	CASSMEGPAGADTQYF
TRBD2	TRBV29-1	TRBJ2-7	CSVDGSGGALGSYEQYF
TRBD1	TRBV5-5	TRBJ2-3	CASSEDRAAGDTQYF
TRBD1	TRBV5-1	TRBJ1-1	CASSLGPSNRRQGNTEAFF
-	TRBV7-2	TRBJ1-2	CASSRRGSVYGYTF
-	TRBV7-9	TRBJ2-1	CASSLESAGYNEQFF
-	TRBV4-1	TRBJ1-1	CASSQSGTEAFF
-	TRBV9	TRBJ2-3	CASSVGVSSSTDTQYF
TRBD2	TRBV20-1	TRBJ2-2	CSARGLASTGELFF
TRBD1	TRBV7-9	TRBJ1-2	CASSRIMTGGSGYGYTF
-	TRBV10-3	TRBJ2-3	CAISESGTSTDTQYF
-	TRBV4-3	TRBJ2-7	CASSHQTGRYEQYF
-	TRBV6-6	TRBJ2-7	CASSYQGQITTYEQYF
-	TRBV9	TRBJ2-6	CASSVDSSGANVLTF
-	TRBV20-1	TRBJ2-3	CSARDRAFSDPTQYF
-	TRBV11-1	TRBJ2-7	CASSLGPTLYEQYF
TRBD1	TRBV11-3	TRBJ2-5	CASSSSGTGGWETQYF
TRBD1	TRBV7-9	TRBJ2-7	CASSSGPGTGAYYEQYF